The clone carrying this TCR beta chain has just a few counts. Its antigen is not known. The source of the sample is a study of cytomegalovirus exposure and HLA in healthy donors. Findings and limits, study-wide: Altogether, 150 or so TCR beta chains were recorded as cytomegalovirus-associated.

PCR involved 60 Vbeta and 13 Jbeta primers. The table came from immunoSEQ multiplex PCR; TCRdb's copy has only in-frame clones and leaves some out. The data hold around 180,000 clones, with about 86% observed a single time. The CDR3 runs to 14 residues. From germline, CDR1 is MNHEY and CDR2 SVGAGI. After removal of 5 bases from V and 5 bases from J, the junction contained 7 bases not matched to a gene. Sample: PBMCs. This TCR was recovered from a woman under 30 in good health and CMV-seropositive. The chain employs TRBV6-5 and TRBJ2-3; 7 bases map to TRBD2. As DNA, the CDR3 is TGTGCCAGCAGTCGGACTAGATCGCAAGATACGCAGTATTTT. Its protein product is CASSRTRSQDTQYF.